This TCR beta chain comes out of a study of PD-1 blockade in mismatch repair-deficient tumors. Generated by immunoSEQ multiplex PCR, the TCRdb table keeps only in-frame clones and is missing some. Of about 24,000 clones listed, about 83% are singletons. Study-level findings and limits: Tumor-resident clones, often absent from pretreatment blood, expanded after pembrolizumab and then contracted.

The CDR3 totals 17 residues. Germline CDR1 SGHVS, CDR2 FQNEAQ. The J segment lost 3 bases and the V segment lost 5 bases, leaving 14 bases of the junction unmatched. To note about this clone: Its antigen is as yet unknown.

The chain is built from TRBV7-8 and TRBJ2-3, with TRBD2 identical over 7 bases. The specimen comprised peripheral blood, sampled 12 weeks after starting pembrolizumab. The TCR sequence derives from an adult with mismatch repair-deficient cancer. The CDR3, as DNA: TGTGCCAGCAGCCCACCGGACGCGGGAGACCTGACAGATACGCAGTATTTT. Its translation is CASSPPDAGDLTDTQYF. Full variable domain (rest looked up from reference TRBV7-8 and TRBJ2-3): GAGVSQSPRYKVAKRGQDVALRCDPISGHVSLFWYQQALGQGPEFLTYFQNEAQLDKSGLPSDRFFAERPEGSVSTLKIQRTQQEDSAVYLCASSPPDAGDLTDTQYFGPGTRLTVL.